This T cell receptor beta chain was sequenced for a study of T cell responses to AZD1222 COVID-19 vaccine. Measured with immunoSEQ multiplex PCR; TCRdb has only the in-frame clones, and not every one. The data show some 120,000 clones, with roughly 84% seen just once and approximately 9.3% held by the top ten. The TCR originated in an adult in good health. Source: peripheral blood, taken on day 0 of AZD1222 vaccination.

CDR3 sequence: CASSASGPYNEQFF. CDR3 in DNA: TGTGCCAGCAGCGCATCGGGCCCCTACAATGAGCAGTTCTTC. This chain uses TRBV7-9 with TRBJ2-1; D not resolved. Germline-derived CDR1 and CDR2 are SEHNR and FQNEAQ (reference sequence). The CDR3 runs to 14 residues. Trimming stripped 5 bases from V and 2 bases from J, with 10 bases between.